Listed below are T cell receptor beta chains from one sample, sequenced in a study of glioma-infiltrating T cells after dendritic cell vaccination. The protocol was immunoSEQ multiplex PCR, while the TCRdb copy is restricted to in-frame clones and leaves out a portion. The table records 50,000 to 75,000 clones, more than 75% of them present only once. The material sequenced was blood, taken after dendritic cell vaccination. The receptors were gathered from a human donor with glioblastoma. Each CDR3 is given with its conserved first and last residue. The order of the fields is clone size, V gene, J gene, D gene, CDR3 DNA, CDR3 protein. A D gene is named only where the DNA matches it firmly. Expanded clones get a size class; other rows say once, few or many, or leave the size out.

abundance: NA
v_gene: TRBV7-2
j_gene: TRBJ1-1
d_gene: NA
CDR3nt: TGTGCCAGCAGCCTACAGGGATACACTGAAGCTTTCTTT
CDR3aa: CASSLQGYTEAFF

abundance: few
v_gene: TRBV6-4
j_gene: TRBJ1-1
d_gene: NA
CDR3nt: TGTGCCAGCAGCGTCAGTCCAGGGAACACTGAAGCTTTCTTT
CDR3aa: CASSVSPGNTEAFF

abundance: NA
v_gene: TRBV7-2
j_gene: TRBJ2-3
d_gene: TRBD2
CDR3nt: TGTGCCAGCAGCCCCGAAGGACTAGCGGTTACAGATACGCAGTATTTT
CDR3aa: CASSPEGLAVTDTQYF

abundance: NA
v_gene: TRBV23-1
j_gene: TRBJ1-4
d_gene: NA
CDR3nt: TGCGCCAGCAGTCAATCAAAGGGGGTCTTTGAAAAACTGTTTTTT
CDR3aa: CASSQSKGVFEKLFF

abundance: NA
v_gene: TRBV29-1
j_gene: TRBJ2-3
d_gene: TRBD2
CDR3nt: TGCAGCGTTGAAGGCGGGGGGGCCAGGGCAGATACGCAGTATTTT
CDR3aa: CSVEGGGARADTQYF

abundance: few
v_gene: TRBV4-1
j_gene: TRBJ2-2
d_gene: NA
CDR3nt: TGCGCCAGCAGCCGAGAACAGGGATTCGGGGAGCTGTTTTTT
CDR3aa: CASSREQGFGELFF

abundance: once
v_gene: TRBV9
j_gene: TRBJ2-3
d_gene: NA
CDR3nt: TGTGCCAGCAGCGTAGGAGGTGCGGGCACAGATACGCAGTATTTT
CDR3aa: CASSVGGAGTDTQYF

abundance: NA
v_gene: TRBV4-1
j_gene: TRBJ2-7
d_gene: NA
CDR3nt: TGCGCCAGCAGCCAAGGCAGGAACTCCTACGAGCAGTACTTC
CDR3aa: CASSQGRNSYEQYF

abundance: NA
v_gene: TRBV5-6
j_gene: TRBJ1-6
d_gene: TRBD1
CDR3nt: TGTGCCAGCAGCCGTCGGACAGGGCCCTATTTTAATTCACCCCTCCACTTT
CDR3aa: CASSRRTGPYFNSPLHF

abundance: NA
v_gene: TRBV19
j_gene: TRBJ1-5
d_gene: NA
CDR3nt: TGTGCCAGTAGTATTCCAGGGGCTAATCAGCCCCAGCATTTT
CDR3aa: CASSIPGANQPQHF

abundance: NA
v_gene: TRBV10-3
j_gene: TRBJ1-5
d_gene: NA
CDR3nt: TGTGCCATCAGTGTGAGGCAGGGAGGTCAGCCCCAGCATTTT
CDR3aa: CAISVRQGGQPQHF

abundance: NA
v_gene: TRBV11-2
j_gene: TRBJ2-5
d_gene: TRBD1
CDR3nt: TGTGCCAGCAGCTTAGAAAGGGGGCGCGGAGAGACCCAGTACTTC
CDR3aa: CASSLERGRGETQYF

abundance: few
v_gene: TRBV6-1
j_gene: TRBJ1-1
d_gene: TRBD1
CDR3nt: TGTGCCAGCAATAACAGGGGCGGGAACACTGAAGCTTTCTTT
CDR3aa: CASNNRGGNTEAFF

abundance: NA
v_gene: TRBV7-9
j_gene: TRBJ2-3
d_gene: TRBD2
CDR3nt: TGTGCCAGCAGCCTCCACATAGCGGGGGGCCAGGATACGCAGTATTTT
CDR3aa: CASSLHIAGGQDTQYF

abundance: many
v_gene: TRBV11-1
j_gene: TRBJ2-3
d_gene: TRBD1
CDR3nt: TGTGCCAGCAGCTTAGCATGGACAGGGGGCACAACGGAAGATACGCAGTATTTT
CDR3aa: CASSLAWTGGTTEDTQYF

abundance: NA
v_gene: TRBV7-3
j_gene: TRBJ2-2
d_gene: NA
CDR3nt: TGTGCCAGCAGCCCGCTTAGGTCCCCAGCGAGCACCGGGGAGCTGTTTTTT
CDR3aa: CASSPLRSPASTGELFF

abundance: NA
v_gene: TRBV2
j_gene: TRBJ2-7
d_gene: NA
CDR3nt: TGTGCCAGCAATTCGGCGGGGGCCGACTACGAGCAGTACTTC
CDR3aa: CASNSAGADYEQYF

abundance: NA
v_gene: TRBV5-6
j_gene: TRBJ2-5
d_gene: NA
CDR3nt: TGTGCCAGCAGCTACGGGACTGTAATTTCCCAAGAGACCCAGTACTTC
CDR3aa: CASSYGTVISQETQYF

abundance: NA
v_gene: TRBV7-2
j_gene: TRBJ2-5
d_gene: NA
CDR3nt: TGTGCCAGCAGCTTAGCTATCCGGGGAACACAAGAGACCCAGTACTTC
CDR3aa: CASSLAIRGTQETQYF

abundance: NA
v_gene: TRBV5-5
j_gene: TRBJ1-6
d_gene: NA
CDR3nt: TGTGCCAGCAGCTTGGAGCAGGGGAACAATTCACCCCTCCACTTT
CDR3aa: CASSLEQGNNSPLHF

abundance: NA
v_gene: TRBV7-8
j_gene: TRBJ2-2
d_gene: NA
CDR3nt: TGTGCCAGCAGCCTCCGGGACACATTCTTCTTGAACACCGGGGAGCTGTTTTTT
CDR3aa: CASSLRDTFFLNTGELFF

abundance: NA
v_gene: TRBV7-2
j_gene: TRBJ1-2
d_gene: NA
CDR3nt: TGTGCCAGCAGCCTGCAGACAGAAACTAACTATGGCTACACCTTC
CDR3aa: CASSLQTETNYGYTF

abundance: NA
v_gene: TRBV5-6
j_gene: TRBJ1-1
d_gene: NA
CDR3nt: TGTGCCAGCAGCTCAATGACAGGCCTCACTGAAGCTTTCTTT
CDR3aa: CASSSMTGLTEAFF

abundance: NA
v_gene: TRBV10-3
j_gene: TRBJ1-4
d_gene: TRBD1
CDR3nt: TGTGCCATCGCCGGGACAGTTAATGAAAAACTGTTTTTT
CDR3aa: CAIAGTVNEKLFF

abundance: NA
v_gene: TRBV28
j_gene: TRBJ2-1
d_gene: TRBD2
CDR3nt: TGTGCCAGCAGTCTGGGACTAGCGGAGATACACTCCTACAATGAGCAGTTCTTC
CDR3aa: CASSLGLAEIHSYNEQFF

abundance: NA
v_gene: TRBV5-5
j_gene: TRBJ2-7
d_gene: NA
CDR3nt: TGTGCCAGCAGCGACGGACTACAAGGTCCCTACGAGCAGTACTTC
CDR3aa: CASSDGLQGPYEQYF

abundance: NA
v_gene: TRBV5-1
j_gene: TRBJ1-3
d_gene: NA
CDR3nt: TGCGCCAGCAGCTTACTACAGGGTCGCGGAAACACCATATATTTT
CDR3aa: CASSLLQGRGNTIYF

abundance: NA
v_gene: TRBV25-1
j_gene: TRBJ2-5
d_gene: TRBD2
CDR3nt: TGTGCCGAAGCGAGCGGGGAGGAAGAGACCCAGTACTTC
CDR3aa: CAEASGEEETQYF

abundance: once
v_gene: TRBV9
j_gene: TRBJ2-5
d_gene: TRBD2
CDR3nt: TGTGCCAGCAGCACTCATAGCGGGGAGGTAGAAGAGACCCAGTACTTC
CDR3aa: CASSTHSGEVEETQYF

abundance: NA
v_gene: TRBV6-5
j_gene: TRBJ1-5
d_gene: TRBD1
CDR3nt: TGTGCCAGCGGGCGGGGACAGGGGAGTCAGCCCCAGCATTTT
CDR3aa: CASGRGQGSQPQHF

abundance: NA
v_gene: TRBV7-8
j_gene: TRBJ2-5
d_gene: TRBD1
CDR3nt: TGTGCCAGCAGCCCAGGGACAGGGTGGGAGACCCAGTACTTC
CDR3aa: CASSPGTGWETQYF

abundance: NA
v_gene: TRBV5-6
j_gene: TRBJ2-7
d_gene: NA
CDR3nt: TGTGCCAGCAGCTTGTGGCTAGCTGTGTACGAGCAGTACTTC
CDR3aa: CASSLWLAVYEQYF

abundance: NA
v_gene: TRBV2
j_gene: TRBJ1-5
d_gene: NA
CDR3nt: TGTGCCAGCAGTGAAAACGGGGATCAGCCCCAGCATTTT
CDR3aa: CASSENGDQPQHF

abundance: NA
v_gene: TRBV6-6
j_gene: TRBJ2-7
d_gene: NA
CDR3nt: TGTGCCAGCAGTTACTCAACTCAAGGGGGCTACGAGCAGTACTTC
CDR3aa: CASSYSTQGGYEQYF

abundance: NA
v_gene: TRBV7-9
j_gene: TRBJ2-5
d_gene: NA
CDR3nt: TGTGCCAGCAGCTTAGCCAGTATTCAAGAGACCCAGTACTTC
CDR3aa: CASSLASIQETQYF

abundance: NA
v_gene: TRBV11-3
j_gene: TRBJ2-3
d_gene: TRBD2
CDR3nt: TGTGCCAGCAGCCTACGGACTAGGAGCACAGATACGCAGTATTTT
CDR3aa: CASSLRTRSTDTQYF

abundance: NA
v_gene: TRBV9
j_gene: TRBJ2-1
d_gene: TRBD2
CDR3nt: TGTGCCAGTAATAGCGGGGGGTCCTCCTACAATGAGCAGTTCTTC
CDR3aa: CASNSGGSSYNEQFF

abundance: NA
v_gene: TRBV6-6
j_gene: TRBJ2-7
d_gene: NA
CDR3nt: TGTGCCACCGGTACAGGGTCCTACGAGCAGTACTTC
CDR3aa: CATGTGSYEQYF

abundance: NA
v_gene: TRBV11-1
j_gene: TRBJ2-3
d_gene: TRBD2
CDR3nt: TGTGCCAGCAGCTTTCCGGGACTAGCGGGGAAACTCTCGGATACGCAGTATTTT
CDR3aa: CASSFPGLAGKLSDTQYF

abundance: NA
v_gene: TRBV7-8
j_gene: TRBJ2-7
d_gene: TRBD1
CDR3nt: TGTGCCAGCAGCCCGGGGACAGGTTCCACCTACGAGCAGTACTTC
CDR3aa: CASSPGTGSTYEQYF

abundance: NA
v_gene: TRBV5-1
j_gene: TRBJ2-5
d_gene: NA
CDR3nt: TGCGCCAGCAGCTCATCGGGTCATCAAGAGACCCAGTACTTC
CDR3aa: CASSSSGHQETQYF

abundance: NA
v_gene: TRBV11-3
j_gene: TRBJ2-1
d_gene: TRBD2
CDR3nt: TGTGCCAGCAGTCCCCCCGGGAGGGTCTTGGAGCAGTTCTTC
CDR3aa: CASSPPGRVLEQFF

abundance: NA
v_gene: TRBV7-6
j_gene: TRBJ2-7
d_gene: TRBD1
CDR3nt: TGTGCCAGCAGCGGAGGGACAGGACCGTACGAGCAGTACTTC
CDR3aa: CASSGGTGPYEQYF

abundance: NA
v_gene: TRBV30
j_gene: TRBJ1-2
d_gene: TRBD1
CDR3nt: TGTGCCTGGAGTGGACAGGGATACGGCTACACCTTC
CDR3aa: CAWSGQGYGYTF

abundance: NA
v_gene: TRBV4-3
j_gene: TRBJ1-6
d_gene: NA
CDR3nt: TGCGCCAGCAGCCAAGATAGGGGGTTGTATTTTAGCTCCTATAATTCACCCCTCCACTTT
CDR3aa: CASSQDRGLYFSSYNSPLHF

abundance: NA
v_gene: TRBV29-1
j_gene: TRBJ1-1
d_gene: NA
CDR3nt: TGCAGCGTTACCGTGGCGGGGGGCGGCACTGAAGCTTTCTTT
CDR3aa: CSVTVAGGGTEAFF